The clone carrying this T cell receptor (beta chain) was observed a few times. Unique molecular identifiers featured in each of the TCR beta cDNA libraries. TCRdb re-called the PCR reads through MiXCR, storing one row per CDR3 protein. This repertoire shows about 570,000 distinct CDR3 sequences, about a third found once; its top ten account for under 7%. This sample stems from a study of post-analysis software for immune sequencing data. What was sequenced was blood. The sequence derives from a girl between 2 and 17 years old with multiple sclerosis.

In DNA form, the CDR3 reads TGCAGTGGAGGCGGCAGTGTATCCTATGGCTACACCTTC. Amino acid sequence: CSGGGSVSYGYTF. This chain connects TRBV20-1 to TRBJ1-2; D call uncertain. The CDR3 consists of 13 residues. With 7 bases removed from V and 4 bases from J, the gap between germline ends came to 16 bases. The V gene's germline CDR1 is DFQATT and CDR2 SNEGSKA (reference sequence).